Listed below are T cell receptor beta chains from one sample, sequenced in a study of T cell repertoires in cytomegalovirus infection. MiXCR, applied by TCRdb to the reads, yields one record per CDR3 protein. The sample lists hundreds of thousands of distinct CDR3 sequences; 24% were seen once. Sequences were obtained from CD8+ T cells from PBMCs. These receptors originate from a human donor in good health (CMV status not recorded). Some clones in this sample may be carry-over from other donors' samples. The CDR3 runs from the conserved cysteine through the conserved F or W. A D gene is named only where the DNA matches it firmly. Clone size is shown for a subset of rows, as once, few, many or a class of expanded clone.

V gene	D gene	J gene	clone size	CDR3 protein	CDR3 DNA
TRBV14	.	TRBJ2-5	.	CASSQVESQETQYF	TGTGCCAGCAGCCAAGTGGAGTCCCAAGAGACCCAGTACTTC
TRBV6-2/TRBV6-3	.	TRBJ2-5	.	CASSYSTTQYF	TGTGCCAGCAGTTACTCGACGACCCAGTACTTC
TRBV7-8	.	TRBJ1-2	many	CASSLVGAREGYTF	TGTGCCAGCAGCTTAGTAGGGGCGAGGGAAGGCTACACCTTC
TRBV6-1	.	TRBJ1-1	few	CASSYRRDGAQEAFF	TGTGCCAGCAGTTATAGAAGGGATGGGGCACAGGAAGCTTTCTTT
TRBV6-2/TRBV6-3	.	TRBJ1-1	many	CASSPTGSGTEAFF	TGTGCCAGCAGTCCCACGGGGTCGGGCACTGAAGCTTTCTTT
TRBV7-9	TRBD1	TRBJ2-1	.	CASSSFGTGALEQFF	TGTGCCAGCAGCTCCTTCGGGACAGGGGCTCTTGAGCAGTTCTTC
TRBV2	.	TRBJ1-1	.	CASSLTGRRITEAFF	TGTGCCAGCAGCCTTACAGGGAGACGGATCACTGAAGCTTTCTTT
TRBV6-2/TRBV6-3	.	TRBJ2-2	once	CANSYSGELFF	TGTGCCAACAGTTACTCCGGGGAGCTGTTTTTT
TRBV6-4	TRBD2	TRBJ2-1	.	CASRDKWGRGGLYEQFF	TGTGCCAGCAGGGATAAATGGGGGCGGGGGGGCCTTTATGAGCAGTTCTTC
TRBV6-2/TRBV6-3	.	TRBJ2-1	many	CASSKVLSPNNEQFF	TGTGCCAGCAGTAAGGTCCTTTCCCCAAACAATGAGCAGTTCTTC
TRBV28	TRBD2	TRBJ2-5	few	CASSREVQQETQYF	TGTGCCAGCAGTCGGGAGGTCCAACAAGAGACCCAGTACTTC
TRBV7-2	.	TRBJ1-2	few	CASSLPQLSYGYTF	TGTGCCAGCAGCTTACCACAACTAAGCTATGGCTACACCTTC
TRBV10-3	.	TRBJ2-5	many	CAISESWDQETQYF	TGTGCCATCAGTGAGTCTTGGGACCAAGAGACCCAGTACTTC
TRBV19	TRBD2	TRBJ2-7	.	CASKGTSGTEQYF	TGTGCCAGTAAGGGGACTAGCGGAACCGAGCAGTACTTC
TRBV6-1	TRBD2	TRBJ2-4	many	CASSLTSGGAGGKNIQYF	TGTGCCAGCAGCCTTACTAGCGGGGGGGCCGGTGGCAAAAACATTCAGTACTTC
TRBV20-1	TRBD2	TRBJ2-1	many	CSARDPSGSTYNEQFF	TGCAGTGCTAGAGATCCTAGCGGATCTACCTACAATGAGCAGTTCTTC
TRBV3-1	.	TRBJ1-1	.	CASSHVPGTNTEAFF	TGTGCCAGCAGCCATGTTCCGGGAACGAACACTGAAGCTTTCTTT
TRBV25-1	TRBD1	TRBJ2-2	.	CASSSIDRGFEIFGTGELFF	TGTGCCAGCAGTTCGATAGACAGGGGCTTCGAAATTTTTGGCACCGGGGAGCTGTTTTTT
TRBV7-9	.	TRBJ2-1	.	CASSLGTVPYNEQFF	TGTGCCAGCAGCCTCGGGACGGTTCCCTACAATGAGCAGTTCTTC
TRBV7-8	.	TRBJ2-5	many	CASSRWDGETQYF	TGTGCCAGCAGCAGGTGGGACGGAGAGACCCAGTACTTC
TRBV6-2/TRBV6-3	TRBD1	TRBJ1-2	many	CASSDRDRANYGYTF	TGTGCCAGCAGTGACCGGGACAGAGCTAACTATGGCTACACCTTC
TRBV27	.	TRBJ2-4	.	CASRSIAKNIQYF	TGTGCCAGCAGGTCTATAGCCAAAAACATTCAGTACTTC
TRBV5-1	.	TRBJ1-1	few	CASRPIGTSEAFF	TGCGCCAGCCGACCGATTGGGACTTCTGAAGCTTTCTTT
TRBV4-3	.	TRBJ1-5	.	CASSQDHEAGQPQHF	TGCGCCAGCAGCCAAGATCATGAAGCGGGCCAGCCCCAGCATTTT
TRBV7-8	.	TRBJ2-1	few	CASSLKGFDEQFF	TGTGCCAGCAGCCTAAAGGGGTTCGATGAGCAGTTCTTC
TRBV28	.	TRBJ2-5	many	CASSFKVKVAETQYF	TGTGCCAGCAGTTTTAAAGTGAAGGTGGCTGAGACCCAGTACTTC
TRBV6-2/TRBV6-3	TRBD1	TRBJ2-3	.	CASSYVGQGGPYDTQYF	TGTGCCAGCAGTTACGTGGGACAGGGGGGTCCGTACGATACGCAGTATTTT